This passage covers 25 T cell receptor beta chains from one sample sequenced in a study of beta chain features in type 1 diabetes. Expressed TCRB transcripts were sequenced because the entire RNA isolate underwent reverse transcription. The table came from immunoSEQ multiplex PCR; TCRdb's copy has only in-frame clones and leaves some out. The table lists some 160,000 clones, roughly 9% of them singletons. Sequences were obtained from central memory CD4+ T cells from blood. The receptor set was obtained from a woman aged 18-29 years in good health.

This clone was detected ten times or more. The gene calls are TRBV29-1 and TRBJ2-1; D is perhaps TRBD1 (6 bases). Looked up from germline, CDR1 is SQVTM and CDR2 is ANQGSEA. The CDR3 consists of 13 residues. V gave up 5 bases and J gave up 4 bases, with 12 bases separating them. The CDR3 reads CSVRGNLYNEQFF. In DNA, the CDR3 is TGCAGCGTTAGGGGGAACCTTTACAATGAGCAGTTCTTC.

This clone showed up just a few times. The chain employs TRBV7-2 and TRBJ2-7; possible D gene TRBD2, 5 bases. V lost 1 base, J lost 2 bases, and 12 bases lay in between. The CDR3 length is 15 residues. The germline gives CDR1 SGHTA, CDR2 FQGNSA. The CDR3 DNA reads TGTGCCAGCAGCTTAGGCGGCGGGCCGACCTACGAGCAGTACTTC. Its translation is CASSLGGGPTYEQYF.

This clone was observed a few times. This chain joins TRBV5-4 and TRBJ2-1, with TRBD2 matching 10 bases. CDR3 length: 15 residues. Germline CDR1 reads SGHNT; CDR2 reads YYREEE (reference sequence). The ends lost 0 bases at V and 9 bases at J; junction bases unmatched: 6. CDR3 protein: CASSLGAGGWGEQFF. CDR3 DNA: TGTGCCAGCAGCTTGGGAGCGGGAGGGTGGGGTGAGCAGTTCTTC.

This clone was detected a few times. The rearrangement links TRBV18 to TRBJ2-5, with D tentatively TRBD2 (6 bases). The CDR3 is made up of 15 amino acids. Trimming shortened V by 0 bases and J by 5 bases, and 13 bases separated the two germline ends. Germline assignment: CDR1 KGHSH and CDR2 LQKENI. The CDR3: CASSPPGLAWETQYF. For the CDR3, the DNA is TGTGCCAGCTCACCACCGGGGCTAGCGTGGGAGACCCAGTACTTC.

The sample holds a few counts of this clone. The J gene is TRBJ2-5, the V gene TRBV30, with 7 bases identical to TRBD1. CDR1 and CDR2 (germline): GTSNPN, SVGIG (reference sequence). V dropped 1 base and J dropped 3; count of bases not matched to a gene: 8. The length of the CDR3 is 15 residues. The CDR3 spells CAWSARRGSEETQYF. CDR3 in DNA: TGTGCCTGGAGTGCTCGCAGGGGGTCCGAAGAGACCCAGTACTTC.

This clone turned up a few times. V is TRBV30 and J is TRBJ2-7; a possible D gene is TRBD1 (6 bases). This CDR3 region has 12 residues. CDR1 is GTSNPN and CDR2 is SVGIG in the germline V gene (reference sequence). Trimming shortened V by 4 bases and J by 4 bases, and 11 bases separated the two germline ends. This CDR3 is CAWNTGKYEQYF. Written as DNA, the CDR3 is TGTGCCTGGAATACAGGGAAATACGAGCAGTACTTC.

This CDR3 is CASRLAGCTQYF. CDR3 DNA sequence: TGTGCCAGCAGGCTAGCGGGGTGCACGCAGTATTTT. The rearrangement links TRBV21-1 to TRBJ2-3; the table's TRBD2 call for D was not verified on the DNA. TRBV21-1 is tagged as a pseudogene. This CDR3 has 12 amino acids.

This clone has a handful of counts. The rearrangement links TRBV10-3 to TRBJ2-7, with 12 bases that match TRBD1. After removal of 0 bases from V and 4 bases from J, the junction contained 7 bases not matched to a gene. Looked up from germline, CDR1 is ENHRY and CDR2 is SYGVKD. The CDR3 sequence is 17 residues long. In DNA form, the CDR3 reads TGTGCCATCAGTGAGTCCCTAGTGGGACAGGGGGCTTACGAGCAGTACTTC. Translating it yields CAISESLVGQGAYEQYF.

This clone occurred a few times. This sequence joins TRBV18 and TRBJ2-6; tentative D call: TRBD1 (6 bases). The CDR3 sequence is 17 residues long. V gave up 5 bases and J gave up 0 bases, with 14 bases separating them. CDR1 KGHSH and CDR2 LQKENI come from the germline V gene. CDR3 DNA: TGTGCCAGCTCATCCCGACAGGCGAGCTCTGGGGCCAACGTCCTGACTTTC. As protein: CASSSRQASSGANVLTF.

This chain links TRBV27 with TRBJ2-1; 8 bases are shared with TRBD2. The CDR3 loop spans 13 amino acids. Trimming cost V 8 bases and J 5 bases; bases outside gene matches: 5. Germline CDR1 and CDR2: MNHEY and SMNVEV (reference sequence). The DNA of the CDR3 is TGTGCCAGCCGGACTAGCTACAACAATGAGCAGTTCTTC. Protein product: CASRTSYNNEQFF.

A few counts support this clone. The chain employs TRBV7-4 and TRBJ2-3; TRBD2 aligns across 9 bases. Per germline, CDR1 SGHVT and CDR2 SQSDAQ. With V trimmed by 5 bases and J by 2 bases, 14 bases remained unmatched. The CDR3 loop spans 18 amino acids. The CDR3 loop reads CASSRGRWRGGFTDTQYF. The CDR3 DNA is TGTGCCAGCAGCAGGGGTCGGTGGCGGGGGGGCTTCACAGATACGCAGTATTTT.

The chain links TRBV10-3 to TRBJ1-2, with unresolved D. The germline gives CDR1 ENHRY, CDR2 SYGVKD. The CDR3 runs to 14 residues. Trimming stripped 0 bases from V and 2 bases from J, with 7 bases between. The CDR3 sequence: CAISESRRNYGYTF. The CDR3 DNA sequence: TGTGCCATCAGTGAGTCTCGGAGGAACTATGGCTACACCTTC.

There are a few counts of this clone. The genes are TRBV5-4 and TRBJ2-1; TRBD1 matches 8 bases. The length of the CDR3 is 15 residues. The trim removed 2 bases at V and 2 bases at J, leaving 3 bases unmatched. The germline V gene has CDR1 SGHNT and CDR2 YYREEE (reference sequence). CDR3 bases: TGTGCCAGCAGCTTAGGGACAGGCCCCTACAATGAGCAGTTCTTC. Its protein product is CASSLGTGPYNEQFF.

The chain has TRBV7-2 and TRBJ2-5, with 9 bases that match TRBD1. Germline CDR1 SGHTA, CDR2 FQGNSA. The ends lost 4 bases at V and 5 bases at J; junction bases unmatched: 2. This CDR3 is built from 13 residues. Here the CDR3 DNA reads TGTGCCAGCAGCTACGGACAGGGGGAGACCCAGTACTTC. It codes for CASSYGQGETQYF. Supplemented by reference TRBV7-2 and TRBJ2-5, the full variable domain reads GAGVSQSPSNKVTEKGKDVELRCDPISGHTALYWYRQSLGQGLEFLIYFQGNSAPDKSGLPSDRFSAERTGGSVSTLTIQRTQQEDSAVYLCASSYGQGETQYFGPGTRLLVL.

The sample holds a few counts of this clone. The chain's CDR3 is CASSADRGAEAFF. The CDR3 nucleotides are TGTGCCAGCAGCGCAGACAGGGGAGCTGAAGCTTTCTTT. The chain uses TRBV7-3 and TRBJ1-1; 8 bases align to TRBD1. CDR1 SGHTA and CDR2 FQGTGA come from the germline V gene. V dropped 5 bases and J dropped 6; count of bases not matched to a gene: 5. CDR3 length equals 13 residues. Based on the CDR3 plus reference TRBV7-3 and TRBJ1-1, the full variable domain is GAGVSQTPSNKVTEKGKYVELRCDPISGHTALYWYRQSLGQGPEFLIYFQGTGAADDSGLPNDRFFAVRPEGSVSTLKIQRTERGDSAVYLCASSADRGAEAFFGQGTRLTVV.

The chain recombines TRBV6-5 with TRBJ2-7; perhaps TRBD2 as D (6 bases). The CDR3 is 14 amino acids. Germline values: CDR1 MNHEY, CDR2 SVGAGI. The V end lost 6 bases, the J end lost 1 base, and 13 bases lay between the germline ends. CDR3 loop: CASSRDFNSYEQYF. The CDR3 DNA is TGTGCCAGCAGCCGGGACTTCAATTCCTACGAGCAGTACTTC.

The rearrangement links TRBV11-2 to TRBJ2-5, with D possibly being TRBD1 (5 bases). The CDR3 contains 13 residues. Trimming took off 2 bases at V and 4 bases at J, with 8 bases between the two ends. Germline V CDR1 and CDR2: SGHAT, FQNNGV. The CDR3 coding sequence is TGTGCCAGCAGCTTACAGGGTGGAGAGACCCAGTACTTC. Protein: CASSLQGGETQYF. The full variable domain, completed using reference TRBV11-2 and TRBJ2-5, is EAGVAQSPRYKIIEKRQSVAFWCNPISGHATLYWYQQILGQGPKLLIQFQNNGVVDDSQLPKDRFSAERLKGVDSTLKIQPAKLEDSAVYLCASSLQGGETQYFGPGTRLLVL.

The V gene is TRBV5-4, the J gene TRBJ2-6; the match to TRBD1 covers 9 bases. The V and J ends lost 3 bases and 3 bases, in that order; junction bases with no gene match: 10. This CDR3 contains 18 residues. Germline values: CDR1 SGHNT, CDR2 YYREEE (reference sequence). The CDR3 loop is CASSSGTGRGDGANVLTF. CDR3 coding DNA: TGTGCCAGCAGCTCCGGGACAGGGCGAGGTGATGGGGCCAACGTCCTGACTTTC.

V is TRBV5-1 and J is TRBJ2-3; TRBD2 aligns across 7 bases. The CDR3 is 15 amino acids. The trim removed 2 bases at V and 0 bases at J, leaving 3 bases unmatched. Per germline, CDR1 SGHRS and CDR2 YFSETQ. The CDR3 region is CASSFTGGSTDTQYF. CDR3 DNA sequence: TGCGCCAGCAGCTTTACGGGGGGAAGCACAGATACGCAGTATTTT.

This clone turned up a few times. V gene TRBV18 combines with J gene TRBJ1-1; TRBD1 might be the D (5 bases). CDR3 size: 13 residues. The germline gives CDR1 KGHSH, CDR2 LQKENI. V was cut by 2 bases and J by 2 bases, with 6 bases left in between. The CDR3: CASSPGANTEAFF. The CDR3 DNA reads TGTGCCAGCTCACCAGGGGCCAACACTGAAGCTTTCTTT.

The table lists this clone with a few counts. The chain joins TRBV7-2 to TRBJ2-7; perhaps TRBD2 as D (5 bases). The CDR3 has 14 residues. Germline assignment: CDR1 SGHTA and CDR2 FQGNSA. The V gene lost 7 bases and the J gene lost 2 bases, with 15 bases spanning the gap. The CDR3 loop reads CASIGRVGAYEQYF. The CDR3 DNA follows: TGTGCCAGCATAGGGCGGGTGGGAGCCTACGAGCAGTACTTC.

This clone was picked up a small number of times. The genes are TRBV4-1 and TRBJ2-7; TRBD2 might be the D (5 bases). CDR3 size: 15 residues. Trimming cost V 4 bases and J 1 base, with 14 bases left between them. CDR1 is MGHRA, CDR2 YSYEKL, per germline. CDR3 nucleotide sequence: TGCGCCAGCAGCCTTCGGCAAGCGGAATCCTACGAGCAGTACTTC. Its protein is CASSLRQAESYEQYF.

V usage is TRBV11-3 and J usage is TRBJ1-1; D uncertain. The CDR3 runs 13 residues. Germline CDR1 and CDR2: SGHNT and YENEEA. V was shortened by 5 bases and J by 3 bases, with 10 bases between the two germline ends. CDR3 protein: CASSPRLDTEAFF. The CDR3 DNA reads as TGTGCCAGCAGCCCTCGACTGGACACTGAAGCTTTCTTT.

This clone was seen a handful of times. V is TRBV19 and J is TRBJ2-6; D not resolved. The CDR3 covers 17 residues. Germline values: CDR1 LNHDA, CDR2 SQIVND (reference sequence). Trimming removed 6 bases at V and 2 bases at J, with 17 bases between. CDR3 amino acids: CASRSQAKTTGANVLTF. As DNA, the CDR3 is TGTGCCAGTAGGAGTCAGGCCAAGACGACTGGGGCCAACGTCCTGACTTTC.

The chain couples TRBV5-4 to TRBJ2-7, with 8 bases fitting TRBD1. Losses at the gene ends were 3 bases for V and 5 bases for J; bases not matched to a gene: 7. The CDR3 extends over 14 amino acids. Germline CDR1 is SGHNT and CDR2 is YYREEE (reference sequence). The CDR3 nucleotides are TGTGCCAGCAGCTGGACAGGGATCACGGACGAGCAGTACTTC. It is translated as CASSWTGITDEQYF.